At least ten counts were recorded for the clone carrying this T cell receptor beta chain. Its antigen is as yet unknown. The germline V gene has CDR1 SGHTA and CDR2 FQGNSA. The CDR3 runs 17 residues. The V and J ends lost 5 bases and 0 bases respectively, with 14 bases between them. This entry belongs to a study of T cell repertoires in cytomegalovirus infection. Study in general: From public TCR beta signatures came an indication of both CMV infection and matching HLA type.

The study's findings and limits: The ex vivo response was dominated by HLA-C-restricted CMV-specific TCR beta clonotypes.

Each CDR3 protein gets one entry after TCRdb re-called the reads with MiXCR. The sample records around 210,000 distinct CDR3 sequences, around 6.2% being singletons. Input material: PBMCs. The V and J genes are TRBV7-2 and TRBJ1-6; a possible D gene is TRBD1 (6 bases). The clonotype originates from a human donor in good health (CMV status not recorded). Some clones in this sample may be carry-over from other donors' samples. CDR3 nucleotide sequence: TGTGCCAGCAGCCCAGGGGCTGGGAGCTCCTATAATTCACCCCTCCACTTT. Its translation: CASSPGAGSSYNSPLHF. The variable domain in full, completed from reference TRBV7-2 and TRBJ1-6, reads GAGVSQSPSNKVTEKGKDVELRCDPISGHTALYWYRQSLGQGLEFLIYFQGNSAPDKSGLPSDRFSAERTGGSVSTLTIQRTQQEDSAVYLCASSPGAGSSYNSPLHFGNGTRLTVT.